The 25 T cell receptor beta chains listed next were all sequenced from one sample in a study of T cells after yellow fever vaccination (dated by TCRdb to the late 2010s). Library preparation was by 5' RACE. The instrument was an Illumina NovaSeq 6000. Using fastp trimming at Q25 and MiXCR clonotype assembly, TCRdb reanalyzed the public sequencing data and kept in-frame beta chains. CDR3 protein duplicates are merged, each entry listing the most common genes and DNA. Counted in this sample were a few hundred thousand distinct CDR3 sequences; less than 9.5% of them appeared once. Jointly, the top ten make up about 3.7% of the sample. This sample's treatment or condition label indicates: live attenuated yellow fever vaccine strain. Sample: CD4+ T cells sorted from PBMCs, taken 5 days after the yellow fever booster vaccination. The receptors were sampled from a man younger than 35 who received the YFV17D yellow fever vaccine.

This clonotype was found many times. The CDR3 is CASSEHRQGRADTQYF. The CDR3 DNA reads TGTGCCAGCAGTGAGCATCGTCAGGGCCGCGCAGATACGCAGTATTTT. The J gene is TRBJ2-3, the V gene TRBV25-1, with D perhaps matching TRBD1 (5 bases). This CDR3 comprises 16 residues. Germline CDR1 reads MGHDK; CDR2 reads SYGVNS. V was clipped by 3 bases and J by 4 bases, with 17 bases between them.

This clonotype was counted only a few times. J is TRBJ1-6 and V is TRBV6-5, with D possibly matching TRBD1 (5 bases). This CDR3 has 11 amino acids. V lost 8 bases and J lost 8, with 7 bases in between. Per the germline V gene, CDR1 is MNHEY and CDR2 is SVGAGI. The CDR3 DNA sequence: TGTGCCAGCGGGGGGGATTCACCCCTCCACTTT. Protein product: CASGGDSPLHF.

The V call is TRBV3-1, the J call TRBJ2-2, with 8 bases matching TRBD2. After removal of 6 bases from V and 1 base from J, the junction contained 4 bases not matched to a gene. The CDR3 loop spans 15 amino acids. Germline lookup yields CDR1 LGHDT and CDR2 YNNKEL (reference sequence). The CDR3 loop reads CASRRGALNTGELFF. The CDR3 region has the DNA TGTGCCAGCAGGCGGGGGGCCCTGAACACCGGGGAGCTGTTTTTT.

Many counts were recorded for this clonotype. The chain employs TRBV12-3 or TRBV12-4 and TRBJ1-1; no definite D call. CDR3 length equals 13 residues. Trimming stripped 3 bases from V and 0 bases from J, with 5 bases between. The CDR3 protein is CASSFSLNTEAFF. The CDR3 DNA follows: TGTGCCAGCAGTTTCTCCCTGAACACTGAAGCTTTCTTT.

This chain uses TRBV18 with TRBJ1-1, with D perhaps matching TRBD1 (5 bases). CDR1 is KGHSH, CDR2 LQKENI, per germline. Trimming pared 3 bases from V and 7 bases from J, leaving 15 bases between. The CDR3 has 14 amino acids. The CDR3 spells CASSPGGGNDEAFF. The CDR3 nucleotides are TGTGCCAGCTCACCGGGTGGGGGAAATGATGAAGCTTTCTTT.

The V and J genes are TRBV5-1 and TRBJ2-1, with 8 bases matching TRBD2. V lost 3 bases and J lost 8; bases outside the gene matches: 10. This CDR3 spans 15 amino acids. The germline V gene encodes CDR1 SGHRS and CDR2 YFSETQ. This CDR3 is CASSSFHRGGDEQFF. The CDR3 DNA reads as TGCGCCAGCAGCTCTTTTCACCGGGGGGGTGATGAGCAGTTCTTC.

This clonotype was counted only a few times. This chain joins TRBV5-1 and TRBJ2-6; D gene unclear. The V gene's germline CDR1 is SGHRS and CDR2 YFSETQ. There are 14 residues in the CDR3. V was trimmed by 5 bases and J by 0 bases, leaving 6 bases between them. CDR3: CASRTDSGANVLTF. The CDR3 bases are TGCGCCAGCAGGACGGACTCTGGGGCCAACGTCCTGACTTTC.

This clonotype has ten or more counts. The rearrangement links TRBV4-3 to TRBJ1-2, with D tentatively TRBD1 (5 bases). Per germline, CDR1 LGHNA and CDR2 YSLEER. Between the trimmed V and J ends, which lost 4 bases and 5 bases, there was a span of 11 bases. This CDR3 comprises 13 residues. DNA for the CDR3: TGCGCCAGCAGCCCCGGGGCGGGTTATGGCTACACCTTC. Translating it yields CASSPGAGYGYTF.

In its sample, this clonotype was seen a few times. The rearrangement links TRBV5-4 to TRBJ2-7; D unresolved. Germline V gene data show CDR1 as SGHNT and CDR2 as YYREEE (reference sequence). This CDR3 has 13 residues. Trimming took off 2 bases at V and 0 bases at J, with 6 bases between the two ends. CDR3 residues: CASSLEASYEQYV. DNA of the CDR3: TGTGCCAGCAGCTTAGAGGCCTCCTACGAGCAGTACGTC.

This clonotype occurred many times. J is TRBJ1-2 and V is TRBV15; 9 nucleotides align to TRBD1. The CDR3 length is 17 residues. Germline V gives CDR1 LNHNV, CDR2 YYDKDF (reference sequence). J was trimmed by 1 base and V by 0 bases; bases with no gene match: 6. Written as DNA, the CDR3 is TGTGCCACCAGCAGAGATCTGGGACAGGGACTTAACTATGGCTACACCTTC. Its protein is CATSRDLGQGLNYGYTF.

CDR3 bases: TGTGCCAGCAGCCGACTAGCGGGGGATACCTACAATGAGCAGTTCTTC. Translated: CASSRLAGDTYNEQFF. The chain employs TRBV7-2 and TRBJ2-1; 12 bases are a match to TRBD2. Germline V gene data show CDR1 as SGHTA and CDR2 as FQGNSA. The CDR3 covers 16 residues. V shed 5 bases and J 2 bases; nucleotides not matched to a gene: 4. Full variable domain (rest looked up from reference TRBV7-2 and TRBJ2-1): GAGVSQSPSNKVTEKGKDVELRCDPISGHTALYWYRQSLGQGLEFLIYFQGNSAPDKSGLPSDRFSAERTGGSVSTLTIQRTQQEDSAVYLCASSRLAGDTYNEQFFGPGTRLTVL.

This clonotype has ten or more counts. In DNA form, the CDR3 reads TGTGCCAGCAGCCGAGCCCCGGGACAGGGGAGCACAGATACGCAGTATTTT. Amino acid sequence: CASSRAPGQGSTDTQYF. The chain has TRBV7-2 and TRBJ2-3; TRBD1 aligns across 10 bases. This CDR3 has 17 amino acids. CDR1 and CDR2 (germline): SGHTA, FQGNSA. Trimming at V came to 5 bases and at J to 0 bases, leaving 8 bases not matched to a gene.

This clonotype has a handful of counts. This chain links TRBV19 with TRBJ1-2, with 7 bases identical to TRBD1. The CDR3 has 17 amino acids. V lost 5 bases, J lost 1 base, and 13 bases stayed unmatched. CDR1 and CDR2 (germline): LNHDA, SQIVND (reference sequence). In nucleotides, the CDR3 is TGTGCCAGTAGTCGCCCCGCCGGGACAGAGTATAACTATGGCTACACCTTC. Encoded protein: CASSRPAGTEYNYGYTF.

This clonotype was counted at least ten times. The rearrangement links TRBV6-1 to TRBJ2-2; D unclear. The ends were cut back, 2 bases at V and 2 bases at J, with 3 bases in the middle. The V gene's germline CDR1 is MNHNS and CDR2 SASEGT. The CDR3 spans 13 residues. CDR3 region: CASSEPNTGELFF. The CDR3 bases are TGTGCCAGCAGTGAACCAAACACCGGGGAGCTGTTTTTT.

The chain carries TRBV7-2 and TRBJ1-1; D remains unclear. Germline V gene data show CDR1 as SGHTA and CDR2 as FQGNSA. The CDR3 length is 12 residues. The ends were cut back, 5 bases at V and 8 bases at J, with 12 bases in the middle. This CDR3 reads CASSLRTGEAFF. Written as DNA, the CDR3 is TGTGCCAGCAGCCTCCGGACGGGGGAAGCTTTCTTT.

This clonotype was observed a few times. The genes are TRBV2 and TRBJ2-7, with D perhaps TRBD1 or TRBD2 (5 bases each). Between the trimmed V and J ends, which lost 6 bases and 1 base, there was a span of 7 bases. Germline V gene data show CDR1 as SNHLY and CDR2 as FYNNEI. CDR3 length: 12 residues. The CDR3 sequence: CASRGVSYEQYF. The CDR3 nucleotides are TGTGCCAGCAGGGGGGTATCCTACGAGCAGTACTTC.

The CDR3 bases are TGTGCCAGCAGCCCGAACGGGCTTAGGGAGCAGTACTTC. It encodes CASSPNGLREQYF. The chain uses TRBV6-5 and TRBJ2-7; D call uncertain. The CDR3 sequence is 13 residues long. CDR1 is MNHEY, CDR2 SVGAGI, per germline. The V end lost 6 bases, the J end lost 7 bases, and 16 bases lay between the germline ends.

Written as DNA, the CDR3 is TGTGCCAGCAGTTACTCGTCAGGGTCTCAGCCCCAGCATTTT. Amino acid sequence: CASSYSSGSQPQHF. The chain links TRBV6-2 or TRBV6-3 to TRBJ1-5, with a weak D call TRBD1 (5 bases). Trimming removed 0 bases at V and 6 bases at J, with 9 bases between. The germline V gene encodes CDR1 MNHEY and CDR2 SVGEGT. This CDR3 spans 14 amino acids.

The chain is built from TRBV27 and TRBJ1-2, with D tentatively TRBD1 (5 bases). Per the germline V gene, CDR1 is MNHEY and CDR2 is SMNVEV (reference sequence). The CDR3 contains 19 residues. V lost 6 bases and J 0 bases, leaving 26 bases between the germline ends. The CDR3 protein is CASSEQGRISPLANYGYTF. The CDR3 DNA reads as TGTGCCAGCAGCGAGCAGGGACGGATAAGTCCCCTCGCTAACTATGGCTACACCTTC.

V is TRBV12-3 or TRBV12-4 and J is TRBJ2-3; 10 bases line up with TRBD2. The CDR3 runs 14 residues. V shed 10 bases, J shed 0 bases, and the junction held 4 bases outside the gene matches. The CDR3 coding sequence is TGTGCCACTAGCGGGGGAATTAGCACAGATACGCAGTATTTT. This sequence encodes CATSGGISTDTQYF.

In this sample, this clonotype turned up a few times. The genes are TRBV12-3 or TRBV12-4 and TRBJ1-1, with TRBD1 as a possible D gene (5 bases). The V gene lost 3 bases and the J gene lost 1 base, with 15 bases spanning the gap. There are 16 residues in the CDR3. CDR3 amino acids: CASSFRLGLKNTEAFF. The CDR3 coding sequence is TGTGCCAGCAGTTTTCGGTTGGGGCTCAAGAACACTGAAGCTTTCTTT.

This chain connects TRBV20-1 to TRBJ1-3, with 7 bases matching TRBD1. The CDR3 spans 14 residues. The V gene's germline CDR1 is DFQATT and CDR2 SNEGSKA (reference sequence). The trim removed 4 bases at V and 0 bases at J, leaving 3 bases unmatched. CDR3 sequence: CSAIHRGSGNTIYF. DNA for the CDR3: TGCAGTGCTATCCACAGGGGCTCTGGAAACACCATATATTTT.

The CDR3 DNA reads as TGTGCCAGCAGCCATCAACTCCGAGAAGCTTTCTTT. Amino acid sequence: CASSHQLREAFF. The V and J genes are TRBV3-1 and TRBJ1-1; no clear D gene. Germline assignment: CDR1 LGHDT and CDR2 YNNKEL (reference sequence). The CDR3 runs 12 residues. With 3 bases removed from V and 8 bases from J, the gap between germline ends came to 10 bases.

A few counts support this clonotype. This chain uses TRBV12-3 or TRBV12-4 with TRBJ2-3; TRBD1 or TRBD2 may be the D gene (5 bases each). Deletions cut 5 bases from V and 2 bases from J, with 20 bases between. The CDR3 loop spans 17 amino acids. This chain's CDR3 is CASSPLLYGDATDTQYF. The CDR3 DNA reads TGTGCCAGCAGTCCCCTCCTTTATGGGGACGCCACAGATACGCAGTATTTT.

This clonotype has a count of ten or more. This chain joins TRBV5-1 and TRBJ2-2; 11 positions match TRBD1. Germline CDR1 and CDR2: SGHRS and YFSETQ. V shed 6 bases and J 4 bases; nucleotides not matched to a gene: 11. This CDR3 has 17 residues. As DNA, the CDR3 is TGCGCCAGCACCGGGTCCGGACAGGGGGCAAGCACCGGGGAGCTGTTTTTT. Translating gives CASTGSGQGASTGELFF.